The source of this TCR beta chain is a study of beta chain features in type 1 diabetes. Overall study findings and caveats: Moderate yet significant TCRB CDR3 shortening was seen in Type 1 diabetes patients in all four CD4+ subsets.

The authors reverse transcribed all of the isolated RNA, so sequencing captured expressed TCRB transcripts. TCRdb's copy holds only in-frame clones and misses some; the assay was immunoSEQ multiplex PCR. The data contain under 950,000 clones, roughly a sixth of them singletons. This clone was observed a handful of times. Its antigen remains unknown. Based on CD45RO/CCR7/CD25/CD127/CD95/CD27, CD4+ regulatory, stem cell-like memory, naive and central memory cells were sorted. V lost 0 bases to trimming and J lost 9 bases; unmatched junction nucleotides: 11. The CDR3 extends over 18 amino acids. Germline V gene lookup returns CDR1 LGHNA and CDR2 YSLEER.

This chain uses TRBV4-3 with TRBJ2-1; 13 nucleotides line up with TRBD2. The sequence came from a woman younger than 35 in good health. Material for sequencing was naive CD4+ T cells from blood. The CDR3 region is CASSQDPPTSGRGGEQFF. In DNA, the CDR3 is TGCGCCAGCAGCCAAGATCCCCCCACTAGCGGGAGGGGTGGTGAGCAGTTCTTC.